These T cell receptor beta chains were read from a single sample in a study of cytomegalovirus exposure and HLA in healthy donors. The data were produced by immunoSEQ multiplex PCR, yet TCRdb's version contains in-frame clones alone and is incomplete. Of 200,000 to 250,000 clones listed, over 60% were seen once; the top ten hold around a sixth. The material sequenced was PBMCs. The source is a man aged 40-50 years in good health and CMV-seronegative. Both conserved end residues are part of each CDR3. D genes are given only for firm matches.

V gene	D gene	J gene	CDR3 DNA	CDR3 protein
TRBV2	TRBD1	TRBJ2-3	TGTGCCAGCAGTTTCTCACAGGGGAACACAGATACGCAGTATTTT	CASSFSQGNTDTQYF
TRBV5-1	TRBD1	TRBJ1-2	TGCGCCAGCAGCTTGGGAGGACAGGGAGGCTATGGCTACACCTTC	CASSLGGQGGYGYTF
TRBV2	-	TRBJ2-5	TGTGCCAGCAGTGAGGGAGCTAGGCGAGAGACCCAGTACTTC	CASSEGARRETQYF
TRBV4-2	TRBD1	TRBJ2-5	TGTGCCAGCAGCCGTTGGACAGGGGAAGAGACCCAGTACTTC	CASSRWTGEETQYF
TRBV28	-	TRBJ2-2	TGTGCCAGCAGTTCTGACACCGGGGAGCTGTTTTTT	CASSSDTGELFF
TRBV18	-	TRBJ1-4	TGTGCCAGCTCACTATCTGTTGCAACTAATGAAAAACTGTTTTTT	CASSLSVATNEKLFF
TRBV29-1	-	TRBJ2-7	TGCAGCGTTGACCGGGGGTCTGCCGAGCAGTACTTC	CSVDRGSAEQYF
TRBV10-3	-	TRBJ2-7	TGTGCCATCAGTGAGAACCGGGACAAGGGTTCCTACGAGCAGTACTTC	CAISENRDKGSYEQYF
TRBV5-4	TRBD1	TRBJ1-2	TGTGCCAGCAGCTCGGTGACAGGGGAGTATGGCTACACCTTC	CASSSVTGEYGYTF
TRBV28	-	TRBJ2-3	TGTGCCAGCAGTCCTACAGATACGCAGTATTTT	CASSPTDTQYF